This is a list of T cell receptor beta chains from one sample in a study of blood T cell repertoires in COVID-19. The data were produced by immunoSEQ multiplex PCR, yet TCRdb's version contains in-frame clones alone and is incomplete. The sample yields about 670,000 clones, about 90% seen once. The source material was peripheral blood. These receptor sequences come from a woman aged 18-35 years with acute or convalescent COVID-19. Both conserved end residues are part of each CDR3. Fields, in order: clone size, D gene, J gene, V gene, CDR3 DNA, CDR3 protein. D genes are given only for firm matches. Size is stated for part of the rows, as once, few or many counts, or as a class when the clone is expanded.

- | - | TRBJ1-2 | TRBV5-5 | TGTGCCAGCAGGGATGGGGGAGGGCCGCGAGGCTACACCTTC | CASRDGGGPRGYTF
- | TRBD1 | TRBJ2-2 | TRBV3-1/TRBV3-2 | TGTGCCAGCAGCCCCGCCGGGGGACAGGGGGCCTCCGGGGAGCTGTTTTTT | CASSPAGGQGASGELFF
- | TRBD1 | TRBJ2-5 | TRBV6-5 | TGTGCCAGCAGTCCGGGACAGCTAGGGGAGACCCAGTACTTC | CASSPGQLGETQYF
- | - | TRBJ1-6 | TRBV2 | TGTGCCAGCGGACGGGGGGGTTCACCCCTCCACTTT | CASGRGGSPLHF
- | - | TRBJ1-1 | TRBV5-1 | TGCGCCAGCAGCTTGGTTGAGTCCGGGAACACTGAAGCTTTCTTT | CASSLVESGNTEAFF
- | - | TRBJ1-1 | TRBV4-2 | TGTGCCAGCAGCCAAACAGGAAAAGGGGACACTGAAGCTTTCTTT | CASSQTGKGDTEAFF
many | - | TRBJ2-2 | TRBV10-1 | TGCGCCAGCGGAGGCACCGGGGAGCTGTTTTTT | CASGGTGELFF
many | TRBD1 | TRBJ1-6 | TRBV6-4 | TGTGCCAGCAGTGACTCGGGACAGGGGGCTTCACCCCTCCACTTT | CASSDSGQGASPLHF
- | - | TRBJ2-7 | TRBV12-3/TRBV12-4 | TGTGCCAGCAGTCCCGACAGCTACGAGCAGTACTTC | CASSPDSYEQYF
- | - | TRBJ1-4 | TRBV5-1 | TGCGCCAGCAGCTTGGAGCCTTGGAGGGATGAAAAACTGTTTTTT | CASSLEPWRDEKLFF
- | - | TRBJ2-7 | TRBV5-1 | TGCGCCAGCAGCTTGGGGTCTTTAGGGGTCGGATCCTACGAGCAGTACTTC | CASSLGSLGVGSYEQYF
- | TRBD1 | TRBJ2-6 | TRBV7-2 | TGTGCCAGCAGCTTAAGGGGGCCGTGGGTCCCTGGGGCCAACGTCCTGACTTTC | CASSLRGPWVPGANVLTF
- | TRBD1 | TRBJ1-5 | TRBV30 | TGTGCCTGGACCCCTCTCGGACAGGGGGCCCCCGGGGTGGGTCAGCCCCAGCATTTT | CAWTPLGQGAPGVGQPQHF
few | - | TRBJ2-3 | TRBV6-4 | TGTGCCAGCAGTCTACAGGGTACAGATACGCAGTATTTT | CASSLQGTDTQYF
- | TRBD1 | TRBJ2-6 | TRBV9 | TGTGCCAGCAGCCCAAGAGGGGACAGAAACCCTTACAACGTCCTGACTTTC | CASSPRGDRNPYNVLTF
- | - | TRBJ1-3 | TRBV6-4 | TGTGCCAGCAGTCTTAAAAGGCGGGTTGGAAACACCATATATTTT | CASSLKRRVGNTIYF
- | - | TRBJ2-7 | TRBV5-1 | TGCGCCAGCAGCTTATATACAGGGGACTGGTACGAGCAGTACTTC | CASSLYTGDWYEQYF
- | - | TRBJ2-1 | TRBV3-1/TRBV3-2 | TGTGCCAGCAGCCAAGATCTAGGAATCCTAGCCTACAATGAGCAGTTCTTC | CASSQDLGILAYNEQFF
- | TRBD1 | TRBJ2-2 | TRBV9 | TGTGCCAGCAGCGTAGGTCAGGGGGATCGGACCGGGGAGCTGTTTTTT | CASSVGQGDRTGELFF
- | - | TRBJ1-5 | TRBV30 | TGTGCCTGGAGTTCTGGGGAGTTCGGTCAGCCCCAGCATTTT | CAWSSGEFGQPQHF
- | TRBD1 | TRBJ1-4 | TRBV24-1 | TGTGCCACCAGTGATTTCCCGGACAGGGGTTGGAAACTGTTTTTT | CATSDFPDRGWKLFF
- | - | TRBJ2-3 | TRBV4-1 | TGCGCCAGCAGCCAACCTGGTGAACGGAGGGGCACAGATACGCAGTATTTT | CASSQPGERRGTDTQYF
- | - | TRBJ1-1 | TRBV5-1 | TGCGCCAGCAGCTTTTCCTATGAGGCTGAAGCTTTCTTT | CASSFSYEAEAFF
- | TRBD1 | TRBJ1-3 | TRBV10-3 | TGTGCCATCAGCGGGACAGACTCTGGAAACACCATATATTTT | CAISGTDSGNTIYF
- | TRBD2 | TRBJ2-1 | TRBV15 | TGTGCCACCAGCAGAGATTTGGGGACTAGCGGGGCTTACAATGAGCAGTTCTTC | CATSRDLGTSGAYNEQFF
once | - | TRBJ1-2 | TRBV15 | TGTGCCACCAGCAGAGATATGGCCTATGGCTACACCTTC | CATSRDMAYGYTF
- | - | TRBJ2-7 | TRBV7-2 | TGTGCCAGCAGCTTCGGCGGGGCCTCCAGACACGAGCAGTACTTC | CASSFGGASRHEQYF
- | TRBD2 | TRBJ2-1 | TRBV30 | TGTGCCTGGAGTTTCGCGGGGGGGTACAATGAGCAGTTCTTC | CAWSFAGGYNEQFF
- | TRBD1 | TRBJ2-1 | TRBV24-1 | TGTGCCACCAGAGGGACAGGACACTACAATGAGCAGTTCTTC | CATRGTGHYNEQFF
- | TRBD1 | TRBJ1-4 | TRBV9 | TGTGCCAGCAACAGGGGGGAGAATGAAAAACTGTTTTTT | CASNRGENEKLFF
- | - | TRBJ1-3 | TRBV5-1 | TGCGCCAGCCAGCCAGACAGCCACTCTGGAAACACCATATATTTT | CASQPDSHSGNTIYF